Below, 19 T cell receptor beta chains from the same sample are listed, as sequenced in a study of human T cells and chemical hapten exposure (dated by TCRdb to about 2021). Library prep was done by RACE. Sequencer: NextSeq 500. The public reads were run again by TCRdb, first through fastp at Q25 and then through MiXCR, and only productive beta chains were kept. Each CDR3 protein gets just one entry, which takes the most common genes and DNA from the rows behind it. Within this sample are 35,000 to 50,000 distinct CDR3 sequences, with 8% to 11% of them counted one time only. About 6% of the sample is in the top ten clones. Explained via the paper, the time point label denotes: pre-sensitization, week 0. Per the publication, the treatment or condition label means: therapeutic diphenylcyclopropenone sensitization with weekly scalp DPC. The sequencing here drew on whole blood, taken in connection with sensitization to the hapten diphenylcyclopropenone (DPC). The receptors were gathered from a man aged 25-45 years with alopecia areata. Some clones in this sample may be carry-over from other donors' samples.

There are a few counts of this clonotype. The V call is TRBV28, the J call TRBJ1-2; maybe TRBD1 (5 bases). Trimming took off 2 bases at V and 7 bases at J, with 14 bases between the two ends. This CDR3 is 14 amino acids long. Per germline, CDR1 MDHEN and CDR2 SYDVKM. This CDR3 is CASSLVAGIGGYTF. CDR3 nucleotide sequence: TGTGCCAGCAGTTTAGTGGCAGGGATAGGTGGCTACACCTTC.

This clonotype appeared many times. V and J are TRBV7-6 and TRBJ2-1; a possible D gene is TRBD1 (5 bases). V was cut by 4 bases and J by 5 bases, with 9 bases left in between. The CDR3 extends over 13 amino acids. The germline V gene encodes CDR1 SGHVS and CDR2 FNYEAQ. The DNA of the CDR3 is TGTGCCAGCAGCTCTGGACAAAACAATGAGCAGTTCTTC. Amino acid sequence: CASSSGQNNEQFF.

The sample holds many counts of this clonotype. The chain carries TRBV20-1 and TRBJ2-1, with 7 bases aligning to TRBD2. This CDR3 is 14 amino acids long. The trim removed 6 bases at V and 2 bases at J, leaving 7 bases unmatched. Germline lookup yields CDR1 DFQATT and CDR2 SNEGSKA (reference sequence). The DNA for the CDR3 is TGCAGTGCATTCGGCGGGAGCGCCTACAATGAGCAGTTCTTC. Its translation is CSAFGGSAYNEQFF.

This clonotype has just a few counts. The chain is built from TRBV4-1 and TRBJ1-3; unclear D gene. There are 15 residues in the CDR3. Looked up from germline, CDR1 is MGHRA and CDR2 is YSYEKL. V lost 0 bases and J 2 bases, leaving 8 bases between the germline ends. Written as DNA, the CDR3 is TGCGCCAGCAGCCAAGAATCTGGGACTGGAAACACCATATATTTT. It translates to CASSQESGTGNTIYF.

This chain uses TRBV29-1 with TRBJ2-7, with D uncertain. V dropped 4 bases and J dropped 0 bases, with 7 bases sitting between them. The CDR3 covers 12 residues. In germline, CDR1 is SQVTM, CDR2 ANQGSEA. In DNA form, the CDR3 reads TGCAGCGTTGTTCATAACTCCTACGAGCAGTACTTC. Its translation is CSVVHNSYEQYF.

CDR3 sequence: CASSLSGRDTQYF. The DNA for the CDR3 is TGTGCCAGCAGCTTATCAGGGAGGGATACGCAGTATTTT. The rearrangement uses TRBV7-9 and TRBJ2-3; D is possibly TRBD2 (6 bases). The germline V and J ends were trimmed by 2 bases and 6 bases, with 9 bases remaining between them. Germline lookup yields CDR1 SEHNR and CDR2 FQNEAQ (reference sequence). This CDR3 is built from 13 residues.

The rearrangement links TRBV19 to TRBJ1-5; D is possibly TRBD1 (5 bases). Germline V gene lookup returns CDR1 LNHDA and CDR2 SQIVND (reference sequence). Trimming cost V 3 bases and J 4 bases, with 10 bases left between them. This CDR3 has 14 residues. The CDR3 sequence: CASSIVTANQPQHF. The CDR3 region has the DNA TGTGCCAGTAGTATTGTGACAGCAAATCAGCCCCAGCATTTT.

This clonotype has just a few counts. The J gene is TRBJ2-5, the V gene TRBV11-2, with a possible D match to TRBD1 (5 bases). V lost 4 bases to trimming and J lost 4 bases, with 16 bases between them. The CDR3 is 15 residues long. CDR1 is SGHAT and CDR2 is FQNNGV in the germline V gene. In DNA, the CDR3 is TGTGCCAGCAGCTCAGGACCGCTAAGGGGAGAGACCCAGTACTTC. The encoded protein is CASSSGPLRGETQYF.

This clonotype was counted ten times or more. V and J are TRBV5-1 and TRBJ2-1, with a tentative D call TRBD2 (6 bases). The CDR3 has 15 amino acids. V was cut by 0 bases and J by 8 bases, with 15 bases left in between. The germline CDR1 and CDR2 sequences are SGHRS and YFSETQ. CDR3 amino acids: CASSLGTTSSHEQFF. The CDR3 nucleotides read TGCGCCAGCAGCTTGGGGACTACTAGCAGCCATGAGCAGTTCTTC.

The chain uses TRBV11-3 and TRBJ2-3; 10 positions match TRBD2. This CDR3 spans 20 amino acids. CDR1 is SGHNT, CDR2 YENEEA, per germline. J lost 0 bases, V lost 5 bases, and 17 bases had no gene match. CDR3 residues: CASSRRYNASGSGSTDTQYF. The CDR3 DNA reads TGTGCCAGCAGCCGACGATATAACGCTAGCGGGAGTGGGAGCACAGATACGCAGTATTTT.

This clonotype was seen a few times. The chain couples TRBV4-2 to TRBJ1-5; D call uncertain. Germline V gene data show CDR1 as LGHNA and CDR2 as YNFKEQ. The ends were cut back, 3 bases at V and 2 bases at J, with 14 bases in the middle. The CDR3 runs to 16 residues. This chain's CDR3 is CASSHGSGVGNQPQHF. CDR3 DNA sequence: TGTGCCAGCAGCCATGGGTCGGGTGTAGGCAATCAGCCCCAGCATTTT.

This clonotype showed up many times. The chain employs TRBV18 and TRBJ1-1; D may be TRBD1 (6 bases). CDR3 length: 15 amino acids. Trimming took off 2 bases at V and 0 bases at J, with 10 bases between the two ends. Looked up from germline, CDR1 is KGHSH and CDR2 is LQKENI. Written as DNA, the CDR3 is TGTGCCAGCTCACCAAGGGGGGGGGTGAACACTGAAGCTTTCTTT. Translating gives CASSPRGGVNTEAFF. Complete variable domain (other parts from reference TRBV18 and TRBJ1-1): NAGVMQNPRHLVRRRGQEARLRCSPMKGHSHVYWYRQLPEEGLKFMVYLQKENIIDESGMPKERFSAEFPKEGPSILRIQQVVRGDSAAYFCASSPRGGVNTEAFFGQGTRLTVV.

This clonotype has a handful of counts. CDR3 DNA: TGTGCCATCATAAGGCAGGGGGCGACTGAGCAGTTCTTC. This translates into CAIIRQGATEQFF. The genes are TRBV10-3 and TRBJ2-1, with TRBD1 matching 8 bases. Germline V lookup: CDR1 ENHRY, CDR2 SYGVKD. V lost 7 bases, J lost 9 bases, and 8 bases stayed unmatched. The CDR3 is 13 residues long.

This clonotype was counted many times. The CDR3, as DNA: TGTGCCAGCAGTTACGAGGGCAGGGGAATCCTCTTAGCCAAAAACATTCAGTACTTC. Translation gives CASSYEGRGILLAKNIQYF. The rearrangement joins TRBV6-6 to TRBJ2-4; D may be TRBD1 (6 bases). Per germline, CDR1 MNHNY and CDR2 SVGAGI (reference sequence). CDR3 size: 19 residues. V was clipped by 2 bases and J by 0 bases, with 20 bases between them.

This clonotype was counted only a few times. This chain joins TRBV11-2 and TRBJ2-7; the match to TRBD1 covers 7 bases. The CDR3 is 14 amino acids. The trim removed 1 base at V and 1 base at J, leaving 1 base unmatched. Germline-derived CDR1 and CDR2 are SGHAT and FQNNGV. This chain's CDR3 is CASSLVQGSYEQYF. CDR3 bases: TGTGCCAGCAGCTTAGTACAGGGGTCCTACGAGCAGTACTTC.

V usage is TRBV6-2 or TRBV6-3 and J usage is TRBJ2-3, with D possibly matching TRBD1 (6 bases). Germline CDR1 reads MNHEY; CDR2 reads SVGEGT. V was clipped by 5 bases and J by 4 bases, with 10 bases between them. The CDR3 has 13 residues. The CDR3 DNA follows: TGTGCCAGCAGTCCCGACAGGTCAGATACGCAGTATTTT. It yields the protein CASSPDRSDTQYF.

The table lists this clonotype with many counts. The V and J genes are TRBV5-4 and TRBJ2-1; D possibly corresponds to TRBD2 (5 bases). The CDR3 runs to 15 residues. With 4 bases removed from V and 7 bases from J, the gap between germline ends came to 18 bases. Germline CDR1 and CDR2: SGHNT and YYREEE (reference sequence). This chain's CDR3 is CASSVASFPVNEQFF. For the CDR3, the DNA is TGTGCCAGCAGCGTCGCTAGCTTTCCGGTGAATGAGCAGTTCTTC.

The V and J genes are TRBV6-6 and TRBJ2-3; TRBD2 matches 9 bases. CDR1 and CDR2 (germline): MNHNY, SVGAGI (reference sequence). This CDR3 has 15 residues. J lost 2 bases, V lost 4 bases, and 4 bases had no gene match. The CDR3 region is CASSLAGVNTDTQYF. The CDR3 nucleotides are TGTGCCAGCAGTTTAGCGGGAGTTAACACAGATACGCAGTATTTT.

This clonotype came up many times. The V call is TRBV5-1, the J call TRBJ2-3; 7 bases align to TRBD2. V was clipped by 2 bases and J by 1 base; unmatched bases: 4. Germline V CDR1 and CDR2: SGHRS, YFSETQ. This CDR3 region has 15 residues. CDR3 nucleotide sequence: TGCGCCAGCAGCTTCTCCCTAGCGGGCACAGATACGCAGTATTTT. Protein product: CASSFSLAGTDTQYF. Based on the CDR3 plus reference TRBV5-1 and TRBJ2-3, the full variable domain is KAGVTQTPRYLIKTRGQQVTLSCSPISGHRSVSWYQQTPGQGLQFLFEYFSETQRNKGNFPGRFSGRQFSNSRSEMNVSTLELGDSALYLCASSFSLAGTDTQYFGPGTRLTVL.